Below are 28 T cell receptor beta chains sequenced from a single sample in a study of human CD4 T cells and Enterobacteriaceae. All CD4+ cells other than CD45RA+CCR7+CD95- naive cells were sorted as memory, over 95% pure. Here immunoSEQ multiplex PCR was the method, and the copy in TCRdb shows in-frame clones only, minus some. The sample yields tens of thousands of clones, about 80% seen once. The sequenced sample was memory CD4+ T cells from blood. The origin of the receptors is a human donor in good health.

The V gene is TRBV15, the J gene TRBJ2-2; 10 bases agree with TRBD1. Unmatched junction bases numbered 6, after V lost 0 bases and J lost 5 bases. The CDR3 sequence is 17 residues long. Germline V gene sequence: CDR1 LNHNV, CDR2 YYDKDF (reference sequence). The CDR3 region has the DNA TGTGCCACCAGCAGAGATCCAGGGACAGGGGATACCGGGGAGCTGTTTTTT. Translated, it gives CATSRDPGTGDTGELFF. The entire variable domain, with the rest obtained from reference TRBV15 and TRBJ2-2, is as follows: DAMVIQNPRYQVTQFGKPVTLSCSQTLNHNVMYWYQQKSSQAPKLLFHYYDKDFNNEADTPDNFQSRRPNTSFCFLDIRSPGLGDTAMYLCATSRDPGTGDTGELFFGEGSRLTVL.

The J gene is TRBJ1-5, the V gene TRBV6-1; unclear D gene. There are 13 residues in the CDR3. Germline V gives CDR1 MNHNS, CDR2 SASEGT. Between the trimmed V and J ends, which lost 3 bases and 5 bases, there was a span of 8 bases. The DNA for the CDR3 is TGTGCCAGCAGTGAGGCAACTTATCAGCCCCAGCATTTT. The encoded protein is CASSEATYQPQHF.

The chain has TRBV5-1 and TRBJ2-5, with 8 bases that match TRBD1. The ends lost 3 bases at V and 5 bases at J; junction bases unmatched: 15. CDR1 SGHRS and CDR2 YFSETQ come from the germline V gene. The CDR3 runs 17 residues. The CDR3 nucleotides are TGCGCCAGCAGCTCCGGACAGGGTATGATTGGGATGGAGACCCAGTACTTC. Translation gives CASSSGQGMIGMETQYF. The variable domain in full, completed from reference TRBV5-1 and TRBJ2-5, reads KAGVTQTPRYLIKTRGQQVTLSCSPISGHRSVSWYQQTPGQGLQFLFEYFSETQRNKGNFPGRFSGRQFSNSRSEMNVSTLELGDSALYLCASSSGQGMIGMETQYFGPGTRLLVL.

The chain has TRBV27 and TRBJ2-5, with D perhaps TRBD2 (5 bases). Between the trimmed V and J ends, which lost 2 bases and 5 bases, there was a span of 6 bases. This CDR3 spans 12 amino acids. Germline V gene sequence: CDR1 MNHEY, CDR2 SMNVEV (reference sequence). CDR3 protein: CASSLRGETQYF. The CDR3 nucleotides are TGTGCCAGCAGTTTACGAGGGGAGACCCAGTACTTC.

V is TRBV18 and J is TRBJ1-2; D remains ambiguous. The CDR3 covers 12 residues. The germline CDR1 and CDR2 sequences are KGHSH and LQKENI. Deletions cut 3 bases from V and 5 bases from J, with 7 bases between. The CDR3 protein is CASSPSIYGYTF. The CDR3, as DNA: TGTGCCAGCTCACCCTCGATTTATGGCTACACCTTC.

The rearrangement uses TRBV6-1 and TRBJ1-5; a possible D gene is TRBD1 (6 bases). The CDR3 sequence is 13 residues long. V lost 11 bases, J lost 3 bases, and 14 bases lay in between. Germline V gene lookup returns CDR1 MNHNS and CDR2 SASEGT. CDR3 in DNA: TGTGCCGCGCACGGGACAATCAATCAGCCCCAGCATTTT. Amino acids: CAAHGTINQPQHF.

This sequence joins TRBV11-1 and TRBJ2-4; D unresolved. This CDR3 comprises 14 residues. V shed 0 bases and J shed 0 bases, with 3 bases lying between them. Germline CDR1 is SGHAT and CDR2 is FQDESV (reference sequence). This chain's CDR3 is CASSLAGAKNIQYF. The DNA for the CDR3 is TGTGCCAGCAGCTTAGCGGGAGCCAAAAACATTCAGTACTTC.

V and J are TRBV29-1 and TRBJ1-4; 7 bases fit TRBD1. The V segment lost 4 bases and the J segment 7 bases; nucleotides outside the gene matches: 9. This CDR3 region has 14 residues. CDR1 SQVTM and CDR2 ANQGSEA come from the germline V gene. The CDR3 DNA reads TGCAGCGTTGCAGGGGGGAGTGGGGGTGAAAAACTGTTTTTT. This encodes CSVAGGSGGEKLFF.

The rearrangement links TRBV27 to TRBJ2-5, with D possibly TRBD1 on 5 matching bases. Trimming removed 3 bases at V and 7 bases at J, with 18 bases between. Germline V CDR1 and CDR2: MNHEY, SMNVEV (reference sequence). The CDR3 has 15 residues. CDR3 in amino acids: CASSFSPTGIGTQYF. The CDR3 nucleotides read TGTGCCAGCAGTTTTTCCCCCACAGGAATCGGGACCCAGTACTTC.

This rearrangement joins TRBV28 to TRBJ1-2; unclear D gene. The CDR3 is 16 residues long. Germline CDR1 and CDR2: MDHEN and SYDVKM. V was clipped by 0 bases and J by 2 bases, with 13 bases between them. CDR3 DNA sequence: TGTGCCAGCAGTTTATGGGGAAAGGAGGCCAACTATGGCTACACCTTC. Protein sequence: CASSLWGKEANYGYTF.

The chain uses TRBV5-1 and TRBJ2-2; D gene uncertain. The CDR3 runs to 14 residues. Trimming left V 5 bases short and J 6 bases short, with 14 bases between. The germline gives CDR1 SGHRS, CDR2 YFSETQ. Written as DNA, the CDR3 is TGCGCCAGCAGACCTATGGGTGGGGCCGGGGAGCTGTTTTTT. This codes for CASRPMGGAGELFF.

The V call is TRBV7-2, the J call TRBJ1-2, with D possibly TRBD1 on 6 matching bases. From germline, CDR1 is SGHTA and CDR2 FQGNSA. V lost 5 bases and J 4 bases, leaving 14 bases between the germline ends. The CDR3 is 14 amino acids. CDR3 nucleotide sequence: TGTGCCAGCAGCCCTTCGACAGGCGTCTATGGCTACACCTTC. Its protein product is CASSPSTGVYGYTF. The full variable domain, rest sourced from reference TRBV7-2 and TRBJ1-2, is GAGVSQSPSNKVTEKGKDVELRCDPISGHTALYWYRQSLGQGLEFLIYFQGNSAPDKSGLPSDRFSAERTGGSVSTLTIQRTQQEDSAVYLCASSPSTGVYGYTFGSGTRLTVV.

This chain joins TRBV2 and TRBJ1-5, with TRBD1 as a possible D gene (6 bases). V dropped 6 bases and J dropped 0 bases, with 9 bases sitting between them. This CDR3 contains 14 residues. The germline V gene encodes CDR1 SNHLY and CDR2 FYNNEI. The CDR3 here is CASRQGNSNQPQHF. CDR3 DNA: TGTGCCAGCAGACAGGGAAATAGCAATCAGCCCCAGCATTTT. The full variable domain, in which reference TRBV2 and TRBJ1-5 provide the parts outside the CDR3, is EPEVTQTPSHQVTQMGQEVILRCVPISNHLYFYWYRQILGQKVEFLVSFYNNEISEKSEIFDDQFSVERPDGSNFTLKIRSTKLEDSAMYFCASRQGNSNQPQHFGDGTRLSIL.

In DNA, the CDR3 is TGTGCCAGCAGCCTGATCGCTGGACAGCGCTACGAGCAGTACTTC. Protein: CASSLIAGQRYEQYF. This chain uses TRBV7-2 with TRBJ2-7; D is possibly TRBD1 (6 bases). The CDR3 has 15 residues. Germline CDR1 and CDR2: SGHTA and FQGNSA. Deletions cut 5 bases from V and 3 bases from J, with 17 bases between.

The V gene is TRBV5-4, the J gene TRBJ2-7; a weak D match, TRBD2 (6 bases). The germline gives CDR1 SGHNT, CDR2 YYREEE (reference sequence). Between the trimmed V and J ends, which lost 3 bases and 7 bases, there was a span of 14 bases. The CDR3 totals 13 residues. DNA for the CDR3: TGTGCCAGCAGCTCCACGGGTGGGGGGGAGCAGTACTTC. It translates to CASSSTGGGEQYF.

CDR3 amino acids: CASSSDRGGNTIYF. CDR3 coding DNA: TGTGCCAGCAGTTCGGACAGGGGCGGAAACACCATATATTTT. V usage is TRBV6-6 and J usage is TRBJ1-3, with 9 bases aligning to TRBD1. From germline, CDR1 is MNHNY and CDR2 SVGAGI (reference sequence). The V segment lost 4 bases and the J segment 4 bases; nucleotides outside the gene matches: 2. This CDR3 comprises 14 residues.

This clone has only a few counts. This rearrangement joins TRBV7-2 to TRBJ2-7; 7 positions agree with TRBD2. CDR1 and CDR2 from the germline V gene are SGHTA and FQGNSA. There are 15 residues in the CDR3. Trimming at V came to 2 bases and at J to 3 bases, leaving 7 bases not matched to a gene. Here the CDR3 reads CASSLIGGSGYEQYF. The CDR3 bases are TGTGCCAGCAGCTTAATCGGCGGGAGTGGCTACGAGCAGTACTTC. The complete variable domain, with remaining parts taken from reference TRBV7-2 and TRBJ2-7, reads GAGVSQSPSNKVTEKGKDVELRCDPISGHTALYWYRQSLGQGLEFLIYFQGNSAPDKSGLPSDRFSAERTGGSVSTLTIQRTQQEDSAVYLCASSLIGGSGYEQYFGPGTRLTVT.

The chain links TRBV7-9 to TRBJ1-2; a weak D match, TRBD1 (5 bases). CDR1 SEHNR and CDR2 FQNEAQ come from the germline V gene (reference sequence). CDR3 size: 14 residues. Trimming pared 3 bases from V and 2 bases from J, leaving 10 bases between. Written as DNA, the CDR3 is TGTGCCAGCAGCTTGGGGGGTTCGAACTATGGCTACACCTTC. It encodes CASSLGGSNYGYTF.

The chain has TRBV18 and TRBJ1-2; 7 positions agree with TRBD1. Unmatched junction bases numbered 8, after V lost 0 bases and J lost 7 bases. Germline V gene lookup returns CDR1 KGHSH and CDR2 LQKENI. This CDR3 region has 15 residues. This chain's CDR3 is CASSPPIQGNSGYTF. DNA of the CDR3: TGTGCCAGCTCACCACCAATACAGGGGAATTCTGGCTACACCTTC.

The chain carries TRBV5-6 and TRBJ1-1; D is uncertain. The V gene lost 3 bases and the J gene lost 0 bases, with 6 bases spanning the gap. The CDR3 is made up of 13 amino acids. Germline lookup yields CDR1 SGHDT and CDR2 YYEEEE. CDR3 loop: CASSSFMNTEAFF. The CDR3, as DNA: TGTGCCAGCAGCTCCTTTATGAACACTGAAGCTTTCTTT.

The chain uses TRBV5-1 and TRBJ2-1, with TRBD2 matching 13 bases. The CDR3 has 16 residues. J was trimmed by 9 bases and V by 0 bases; bases with no gene match: 6. Germline-derived CDR1 and CDR2 are SGHRS and YFSETQ. The DNA for the CDR3 is TGCGCCAGCAGCTTGGGACTAGCGGGAGGTCTTAGTGAGCAGTTCTTC. This sequence encodes CASSLGLAGGLSEQFF.

This clone has just a few counts. The gene calls are TRBV28 and TRBJ1-3; 9 nucleotides line up with TRBD1. The CDR3 is made up of 14 amino acids. V shed 6 bases, J shed 4 bases, and the junction held 4 bases outside the gene matches. CDR1 is MDHEN and CDR2 is SYDVKM in the germline V gene. For the CDR3, the DNA is TGTGCCAGCAGAACAGGGGGCGCGGGAAACACCATATATTTT. As protein: CASRTGGAGNTIYF.

This clone was recorded a few times. The gene calls are TRBV4-2 and TRBJ2-2; no definite D call. The CDR3 runs to 15 residues. Trimming stripped 2 bases from V and 5 bases from J, with 12 bases between. Germline-derived CDR1 and CDR2 are LGHNA and YNFKEQ. This CDR3 reads CASSQPGPITGELFF. Written as DNA, the CDR3 is TGTGCCAGCAGCCAACCTGGACCCATAACCGGGGAGCTGTTTTTT.

Only a few counts were recorded for this clone. The V and J genes are TRBV5-1 and TRBJ2-7; TRBD1 aligns across 7 bases. Germline loops: CDR1 SGHRS, CDR2 YFSETQ. The length of the CDR3 is 15 residues. Trimming removed 6 bases from V and 5 bases from J; junction bases left unmatched: 14. For the CDR3, the DNA is TGCGCCAGCAACATGCTCCAATCCAGGGGGAACGAGCAGTACTTC. Amino acid sequence: CASNMLQSRGNEQYF.

A few counts support this clone. The chain employs TRBV10-2 and TRBJ1-5, with D uncertain. Germline values: CDR1 WSHSY, CDR2 SAAADI. This CDR3 has 13 amino acids. V lost 6 bases and J 6 bases, leaving 12 bases between the germline ends. The CDR3 sequence: CASSEALGQPQHF. CDR3 in DNA: TGCGCCAGCAGCGAGGCCCTCGGTCAGCCCCAGCATTTT.

V is TRBV28 and J is TRBJ1-4, with D possibly matching TRBD1 (6 bases). V lost 11 bases, J lost 11 bases, and 21 bases lay in between. Germline V CDR1 and CDR2: MDHEN, SYDVKM. The CDR3 spans 13 residues. In DNA, the CDR3 is TGTGCCGTCGGGGGGGCCCATGTAAGGAAACTGTTTTTT. Translated: CAVGGAHVRKLFF.

The chain uses TRBV12-5 and TRBJ2-6, with 7 positions matching TRBD1. V shed 5 bases and J 0 bases; nucleotides not matched to a gene: 10. CDR1 is LGHNT, CDR2 FRNRAP, per germline. The CDR3 consists of 18 residues. The DNA of the CDR3 is TGTGCTAGTGGTCCCCCGGGACAGCGACCCTCTGGGGCCAACGTCCTGACTTTC. This encodes CASGPPGQRPSGANVLTF.

The CDR3 protein is CASSEKVTGLAGRLETQYF. The DNA of the CDR3 is TGTGCCAGCAGTGAAAAGGTCACGGGGCTAGCGGGAAGGTTGGAGACCCAGTACTTC. This chain uses TRBV2 with TRBJ2-5; 9 bases agree with TRBD2. Germline V gene data show CDR1 as SNHLY and CDR2 as FYNNEI. Germline trimming cut 2 bases from V and 5 bases from J; bases unmatched to any gene: 18. This CDR3 spans 19 amino acids.